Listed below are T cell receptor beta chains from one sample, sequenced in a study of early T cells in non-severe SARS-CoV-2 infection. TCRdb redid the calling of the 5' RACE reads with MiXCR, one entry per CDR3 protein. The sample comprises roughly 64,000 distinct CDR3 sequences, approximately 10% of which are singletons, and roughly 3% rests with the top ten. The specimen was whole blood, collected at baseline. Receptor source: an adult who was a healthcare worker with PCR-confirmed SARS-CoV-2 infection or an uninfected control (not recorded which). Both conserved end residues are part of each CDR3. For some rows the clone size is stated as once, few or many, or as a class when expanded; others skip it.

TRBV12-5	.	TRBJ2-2	CASGLRTGVTGELFF
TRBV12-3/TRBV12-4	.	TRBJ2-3	CASSLRGPDTQYF
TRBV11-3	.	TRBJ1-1	CASSSETGKAFF
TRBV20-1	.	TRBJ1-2	CSAMTGSTHGYTF
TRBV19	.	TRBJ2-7	CASSTRGFGTGSSEQYF
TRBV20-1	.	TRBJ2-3	CSARLGAGGDTQYF
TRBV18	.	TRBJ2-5	CASSRHTGTSNFRQETQYF
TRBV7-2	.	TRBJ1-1	CASSSEGAGTEAFF
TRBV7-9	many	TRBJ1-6	CASSLEGQGAPLHF
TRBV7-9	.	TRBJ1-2	CASSLKAGGYGYTF
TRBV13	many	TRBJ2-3	CASTTQTSGDVTDTQYF
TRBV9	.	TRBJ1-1	CASGTEAFF
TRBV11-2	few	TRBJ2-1	CASSLSGGPYNEQFF
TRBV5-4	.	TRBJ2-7	CASSWGQAYEQYF
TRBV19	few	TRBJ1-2	CASSTGTAGTERTF
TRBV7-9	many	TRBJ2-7	CASSFEGGVNEQYF
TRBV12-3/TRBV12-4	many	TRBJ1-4	CASSFLPGTGEEKLFF
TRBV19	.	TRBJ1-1	CASSTDGQGYTEAFF
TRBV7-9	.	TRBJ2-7	CASSSDRGISEQYF
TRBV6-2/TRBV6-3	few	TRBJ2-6	CASNMRQGGLSGANVLTF